The T cell receptor (beta chain) described here comes from a study of tumor and adjacent non-tumor tissue in lung cancer. Whole-study context: Some 4.1 million productive TCRbeta reads were obtained per sample on average.

RNA was extracted from bulk tissue without any cell sorting. The normal lung tissue was taken more than 3 cm from the tumor edge. A modified ARM-PCR protocol with three rounds of nested PCR amplified TCRbeta. TCRdb used MiXCR to reprocess the multiplex PCR reads, holding one entry per CDR3 protein. The sample includes 85,000 to 130,000 distinct CDR3 sequences, 65% seen only once; the top ten take roughly 19%. The CDR3 totals 13 residues. V lost 8 bases and J 0 bases, leaving 11 bases between the germline ends. Germline values: CDR1 SQVTM, CDR2 ANQGSEA. This chain joins TRBV29-1 and TRBJ2-1; D uncertain. Sample: distant non-tumor lung tissue. The TCR was taken from a man aged 25 to 45 with non-small cell lung cancer. In DNA, the CDR3 is TGCAGCACCAGGACGGACTCCTACAATGAGCAGTTCTTC. Protein: CSTRTDSYNEQFF.